This T cell receptor beta chain was captured in a study of T-cell reconstitution after alpha-beta-depleted transplantation in children. The V gene lost 5 bases and the J gene lost 0 bases, with 19 bases spanning the gap. The CDR3 runs 16 residues. Germline V gene lookup returns CDR1 DFQATT and CDR2 SNEGSKA (reference sequence). Unique molecular identifiers were built into the TCRbeta library. A single record per CDR3 protein comes from TCRdb applying MiXCR to the PCR reads. This sample has 55,000 to 65,000 distinct CDR3 sequences, with 44% found just once. The TCR comes from a male patient aged 10 to 17 who had a stem cell transplant for acute lymphoblastic leukemia, so the T cells may come from the graft donor. The V and J genes are TRBV20-1 and TRBJ1-1; possible D gene TRBD1, 6 bases. This material consisted of PBMCs, mostly from graft donor cells, taken 360 days after TCRalphabeta/CD19-depleted stem cell transplant. CDR3 residues: CSASRPDRPLNTEAFF. CDR3 sequence (DNA): TGCAGTGCTTCACGACCGGACAGACCGTTGAACACTGAAGCTTTCTTT.